A selection of T cell receptor beta chains follows, all from one sample in a study of cytomegalovirus exposure and HLA in healthy donors. TCRdb's copy holds only in-frame clones and misses some; the assay was immunoSEQ multiplex PCR. This repertoire shows 150,000 to 200,000 clones, around two thirds found once; its top ten account for more than 9%. Sequences were obtained from PBMCs. All receptors come from a man aged 25 to 40 in good health and CMV-seropositive. Each CDR3 is given with its conserved first and last residue. Fields, in order: CDR3 protein, CDR3 DNA, V gene, J gene, clone size, D gene. The D gene is left open where the match is weak. Clone size appears in some rows only: once, few, many, or a class for an expanded clone.

CDR3aa: CASSQLAGVVYNEQFF
CDR3nt: TGTGCCAGCAGCCAGCTAGCGGGAGTGGTCTACAATGAGCAGTTCTTC
v_gene: TRBV4-2
j_gene: TRBJ2-1
abundance: .
d_gene: TRBD2

CDR3aa: CATNGLAGGDEQFF
CDR3nt: TGTGCCACGAACGGACTAGCGGGAGGAGATGAGCAGTTCTTC
v_gene: TRBV10-3
j_gene: TRBJ2-1
abundance: .
d_gene: TRBD2

CDR3aa: CASSQETGLFSYEQYF
CDR3nt: TGCGCCAGCAGCCAGGAGACAGGGTTGTTTTCCTACGAGCAGTACTTC
v_gene: TRBV4-1
j_gene: TRBJ2-7
abundance: .
d_gene: TRBD1

CDR3aa: CASTDRYNEQFF
CDR3nt: TGTGCCAGCACCGACAGATACAATGAGCAGTTCTTC
v_gene: TRBV6-5
j_gene: TRBJ2-1
abundance: .
d_gene: .

CDR3aa: CAWSPDSLEQYF
CDR3nt: TGTGCCTGGAGTCCAGATAGCCTAGAGCAGTACTTC
v_gene: TRBV30
j_gene: TRBJ2-7
abundance: few
d_gene: .

CDR3aa: CASRTGTSGLHTGELFF
CDR3nt: TGTGCCAGCAGAACCGGGACTAGCGGGCTCCACACCGGGGAGCTGTTTTTT
v_gene: TRBV5-4
j_gene: TRBJ2-2
abundance: .
d_gene: TRBD2

CDR3aa: CAIGNDPGSSYNEQFF
CDR3nt: TGTGCCATCGGAAATGATCCTGGGAGCTCCTACAATGAGCAGTTCTTC
v_gene: TRBV10-3
j_gene: TRBJ2-1
abundance: .
d_gene: .

CDR3aa: CASSLGLAPEQYF
CDR3nt: TGTGCCAGCAGCTTGGGACTAGCGCCCGAGCAGTACTTC
v_gene: TRBV5-4
j_gene: TRBJ2-7
abundance: .
d_gene: TRBD2

CDR3aa: CASLDPGVKTQYF
CDR3nt: TGTGCCAGCCTCGACCCGGGGGTGAAGACCCAGTACTTC
v_gene: TRBV6-1
j_gene: TRBJ2-5
abundance: .
d_gene: .

CDR3aa: CASSAPDRGDEQYF
CDR3nt: TGTGCCAGCAGTGCACCGGACAGGGGCGACGAGCAGTACTTC
v_gene: TRBV6-1
j_gene: TRBJ2-7
abundance: .
d_gene: TRBD1

CDR3aa: CAWSRSGQGAHEQYF
CDR3nt: TGTGCCTGGAGCCGCTCCGGACAGGGGGCACACGAGCAGTACTTC
v_gene: TRBV30
j_gene: TRBJ2-7
abundance: .
d_gene: TRBD1

CDR3aa: CASSLGGNTEAFF
CDR3nt: TGTGCCAGCAGCTTGGGCGGAAACACTGAAGCTTTCTTT
v_gene: TRBV5-6
j_gene: TRBJ1-1
abundance: .
d_gene: .

CDR3aa: CATGTSGSGEQFF
CDR3nt: TGTGCCACCGGGACTAGCGGGAGTGGGGAGCAGTTCTTC
v_gene: TRBV6-6
j_gene: TRBJ2-1
abundance: few
d_gene: TRBD2

CDR3aa: CASSGGQGVFQPQHF
CDR3nt: TGTGCCAGCAGCGGGGGGCAGGGGGTTTTTCAGCCCCAGCATTTT
v_gene: TRBV9
j_gene: TRBJ1-5
abundance: .
d_gene: TRBD1

CDR3aa: CASLDGGSTDTQYF
CDR3nt: TGTGCCAGCCTAGATGGGGGCAGCACAGATACGCAGTATTTT
v_gene: TRBV28
j_gene: TRBJ2-3
abundance: .
d_gene: .

CDR3aa: CASRQGAEKLFF
CDR3nt: TGTGCCAGCAGACAGGGGGCCGAAAAACTGTTTTTT
v_gene: TRBV5-6
j_gene: TRBJ1-4
abundance: .
d_gene: TRBD1

CDR3aa: CATSRDGNTQYF
CDR3nt: TGTGCCACCAGCAGAGACGGGAATACGCAGTATTTT
v_gene: TRBV15
j_gene: TRBJ2-3
abundance: .
d_gene: .

CDR3aa: CASSLSPAGVSGETQYF
CDR3nt: TGTGCCAGCAGCCTAAGCCCAGCGGGAGTTTCGGGAGAGACCCAGTACTTC
v_gene: TRBV7-9
j_gene: TRBJ2-5
abundance: .
d_gene: TRBD2

CDR3aa: CAWSYSGRGWAETQYF
CDR3nt: TGTGCCTGGAGTTATAGCGGGAGAGGTTGGGCAGAGACCCAGTACTTC
v_gene: TRBV30
j_gene: TRBJ2-5
abundance: once
d_gene: TRBD2

CDR3aa: CASSSQISGYTF
CDR3nt: TGTGCCAGCAGCTCACAGATTTCTGGCTACACCTTC
v_gene: TRBV9
j_gene: TRBJ1-2
abundance: .
d_gene: .

CDR3aa: CASSQQKGSGDVYGYTF
CDR3nt: TGTGCCAGCAGCCAACAGAAGGGAAGCGGGGATGTCTATGGCTACACCTTC
v_gene: TRBV14
j_gene: TRBJ1-2
abundance: few
d_gene: .

CDR3aa: CASSLLAGGIYEQYF
CDR3nt: TGTGCCAGCAGCCTTCTAGCGGGAGGTATCTACGAGCAGTACTTC
v_gene: TRBV7-8
j_gene: TRBJ2-7
abundance: .
d_gene: TRBD2

CDR3aa: CASSLLHEQYF
CDR3nt: TGTGCCAGCAGCTTACTCCACGAGCAGTACTTC
v_gene: TRBV7-9
j_gene: TRBJ2-7
abundance: .
d_gene: .

CDR3aa: CASSLSAGSGPNYNEQFF
CDR3nt: TGTGCCAGCAGCTTGTCGGCCGGGAGCGGACCAAATTACAATGAGCAGTTCTTC
v_gene: TRBV5-8
j_gene: TRBJ2-1
abundance: .
d_gene: .

CDR3aa: CASKTGSGILDTQYF
CDR3nt: TGTGCCTCTAAAACGGGTAGCGGGATCTTAGATACGCAGTATTTT
v_gene: TRBV19
j_gene: TRBJ2-3
abundance: .
d_gene: TRBD2

CDR3aa: CASTSGGLGTDTQYF
CDR3nt: TGTGCCAGTACAAGTGGAGGGTTGGGTACAGATACGCAGTATTTT
v_gene: TRBV19
j_gene: TRBJ2-3
abundance: .
d_gene: .

CDR3aa: CASSWTGAHEQYF
CDR3nt: TGCGCCAGCAGCTGGACAGGTGCCCACGAGCAGTACTTC
v_gene: TRBV5-1
j_gene: TRBJ2-7
abundance: .
d_gene: TRBD1

CDR3aa: CASSKHRLIANTGELFF
CDR3nt: TGTGCCAGCAGCAAGCACAGGTTGATCGCGAACACCGGGGAGCTGTTTTTT
v_gene: TRBV21-1
j_gene: TRBJ2-2
abundance: .
d_gene: .

CDR3aa: CASSQTETGGGTGANVLTF
CDR3nt: TGCGCCAGCAGCCAAACCGAGACAGGGGGCGGGACTGGGGCCAACGTCCTGACTTTC
v_gene: TRBV4-1
j_gene: TRBJ2-6
abundance: .
d_gene: TRBD1

CDR3aa: CASGPGRNNEQFF
CDR3nt: TGTGCTAGTGGCCCGGGGAGAAACAATGAGCAGTTCTTC
v_gene: TRBV12-5
j_gene: TRBJ2-1
abundance: .
d_gene: .

CDR3aa: CASSRPTQGTSTDTQYF
CDR3nt: TGTGCCAGCAGCCGACCCACACAGGGAACTAGCACAGATACGCAGTATTTT
v_gene: TRBV7-8
j_gene: TRBJ2-3
abundance: .
d_gene: .

CDR3aa: CASTPRDRVGNEQFF
CDR3nt: TGCGCCAGCACTCCCCGGGACAGGGTGGGCAATGAGCAGTTCTTC
v_gene: TRBV5-1
j_gene: TRBJ2-1
abundance: once
d_gene: TRBD1